This record covers a single T cell receptor (beta chain). Sequencing used immunoSEQ multiplex PCR; TCRdb keeps in-frame clones, though not all of them. Of 110,000 to 150,000 clones listed, about 90% are singletons. The sample is drawn from a study of blood T cell repertoires in COVID-19. The sequencing input was peripheral blood. The clonotype originates from a woman aged 50 to 60 with acute or convalescent COVID-19.

The CDR3 sequence: CASSRQGAGYEQYF. CDR3 sequence (DNA): TGTGCCAGCAGCCGACAGGGGGCAGGCTACGAGCAGTACTTC. The chain employs TRBV11-2 and TRBJ2-7, with TRBD1 matching over 10 bases. The CDR3 sequence is 14 residues long. With V trimmed by 5 bases and J by 3 bases, 4 bases remained unmatched. From germline, CDR1 is SGHAT and CDR2 FQNNGV.